This T cell receptor (beta chain) stems from a study of shared clonotypes between healthy human individuals. The table came from immunoSEQ multiplex PCR; TCRdb's copy has only in-frame clones and leaves some out. The top ten clones hold more than 0.95% of a sample with millions of clones, about 95% of them seen once. On this clone: The antigen is undetermined.

The germline V and J ends were trimmed by 1 base and 0 bases, with 8 bases remaining between them. CDR3 length equals 15 residues. Germline V CDR1 and CDR2: SGHAT, FQNNGV. Naive CD8 cells, CD45RO-negative and positively selected for CCR7, excluded terminally differentiated effector memory CD45RA+ cells. Study-wide findings and caveats: A limitation of the genetic and exposure-history diversity represented arose from few donors.

The sequencing sample was made of naive CD8+ T cells sorted from blood. The chain uses TRBV11-2 and TRBJ2-3; D possibly corresponds to TRBD2 (5 bases). This TCR came from a man in his late teens or twenties in good health. The CDR3 DNA reads TGTGCCAGCAGCTTAGCCGGAGGTAGCACAGATACGCAGTATTTT. It specifies CASSLAGGSTDTQYF.